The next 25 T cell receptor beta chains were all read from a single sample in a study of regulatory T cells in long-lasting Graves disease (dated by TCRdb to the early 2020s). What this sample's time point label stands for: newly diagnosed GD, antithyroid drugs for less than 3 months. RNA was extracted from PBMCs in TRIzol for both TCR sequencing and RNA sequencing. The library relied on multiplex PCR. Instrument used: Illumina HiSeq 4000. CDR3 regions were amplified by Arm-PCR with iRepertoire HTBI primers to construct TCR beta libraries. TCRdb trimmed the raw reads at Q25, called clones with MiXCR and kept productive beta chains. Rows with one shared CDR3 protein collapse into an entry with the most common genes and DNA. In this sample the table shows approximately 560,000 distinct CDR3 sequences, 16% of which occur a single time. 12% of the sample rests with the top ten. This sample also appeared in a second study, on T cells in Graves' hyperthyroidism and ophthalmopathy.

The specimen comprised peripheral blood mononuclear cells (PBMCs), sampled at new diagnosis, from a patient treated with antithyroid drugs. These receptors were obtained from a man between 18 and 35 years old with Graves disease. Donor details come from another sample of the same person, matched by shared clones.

CDR3 DNA sequence: TGCGCCAGCACTCAAGCGGGAGGCTCCTACAATGAGCAGTTCTTC. Protein product: CASTQAGGSYNEQFF. This chain joins TRBV5-1 and TRBJ2-1; 9 bases fit TRBD2. After removal of 6 bases from V and 0 bases from J, the junction contained 4 bases not matched to a gene. The CDR3 runs to 15 residues. CDR1 SGHRS and CDR2 YFSETQ come from the germline V gene. Full variable domain (missing parts from reference TRBV5-1 and TRBJ2-1): KAGVTQTPRYLIKTRGQQVTLSCSPISGHRSVSWYQQTPGQGLQFLFEYFSETQRNKGNFPGRFSGRQFSNSRSEMNVSTLELGDSALYLCASTQAGGSYNEQFFGPGTRLTVL.

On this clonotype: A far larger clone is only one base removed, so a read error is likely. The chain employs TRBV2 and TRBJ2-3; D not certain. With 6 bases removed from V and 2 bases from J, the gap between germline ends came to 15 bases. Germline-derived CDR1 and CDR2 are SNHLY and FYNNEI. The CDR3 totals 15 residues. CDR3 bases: TGTGCCAGCAGACGTTGGGCGGCCGTCACAGATACGCAGTATTTT. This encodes CASRRWAAVTDTQYF.

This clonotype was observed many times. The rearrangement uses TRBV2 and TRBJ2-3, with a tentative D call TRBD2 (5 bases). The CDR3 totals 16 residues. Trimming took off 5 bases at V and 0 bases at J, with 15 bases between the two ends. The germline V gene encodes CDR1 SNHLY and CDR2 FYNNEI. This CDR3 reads CASSLRAAKSTDTQYF. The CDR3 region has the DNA TGTGCCAGCAGTCTTAGAGCGGCAAAAAGCACAGATACGCAGTATTTT.

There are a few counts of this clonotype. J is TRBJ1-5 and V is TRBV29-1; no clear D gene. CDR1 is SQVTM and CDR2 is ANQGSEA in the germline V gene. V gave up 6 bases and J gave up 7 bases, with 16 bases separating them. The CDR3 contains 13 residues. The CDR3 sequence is CSVVPGGEQPQHF. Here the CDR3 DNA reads TGCAGCGTGGTACCGGGTGGGGAACAGCCCCAGCATTTT.

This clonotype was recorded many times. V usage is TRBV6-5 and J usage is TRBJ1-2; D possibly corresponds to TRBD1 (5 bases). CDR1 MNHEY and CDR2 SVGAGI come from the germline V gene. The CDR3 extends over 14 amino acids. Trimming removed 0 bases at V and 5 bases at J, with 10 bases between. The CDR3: CASSYSKGAYGYTF. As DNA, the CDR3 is TGTGCCAGCAGTTACTCGAAAGGGGCGTATGGCTACACCTTC.

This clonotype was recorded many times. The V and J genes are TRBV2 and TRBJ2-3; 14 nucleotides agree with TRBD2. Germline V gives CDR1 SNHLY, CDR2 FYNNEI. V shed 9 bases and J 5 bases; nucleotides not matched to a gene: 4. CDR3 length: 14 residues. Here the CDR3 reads CARGLAGDKDTQYF. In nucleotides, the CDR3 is TGTGCCAGGGGACTAGCGGGAGATAAAGATACGCAGTATTTT.

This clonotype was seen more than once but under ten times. CDR3 sequence (DNA): TGTGCCATCAGTGAGTGGAGACGACAGGGCCAAGAGACCCAGTACTTC. Residues: CAISEWRRQGQETQYF. The gene calls are TRBV10-3 and TRBJ2-5; 7 nucleotides line up with TRBD1. The CDR3 is 16 residues long. Germline V CDR1 and CDR2: ENHRY, SYGVKD. J was trimmed by 1 base and V by 1 base; bases with no gene match: 6.

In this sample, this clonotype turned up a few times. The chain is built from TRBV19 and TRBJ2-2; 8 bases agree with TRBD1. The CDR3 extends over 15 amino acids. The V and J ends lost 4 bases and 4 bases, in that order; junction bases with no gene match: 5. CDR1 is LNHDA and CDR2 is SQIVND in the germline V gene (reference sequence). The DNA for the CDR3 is TGTGCCAGTAGTAGGGACAGGCTGGCCACCGGGGAGCTGTTTTTT. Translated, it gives CASSRDRLATGELFF.

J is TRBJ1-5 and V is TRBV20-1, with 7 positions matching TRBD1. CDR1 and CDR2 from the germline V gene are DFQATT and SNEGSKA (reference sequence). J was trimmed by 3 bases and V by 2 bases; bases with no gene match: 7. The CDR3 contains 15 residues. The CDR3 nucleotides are TGCAGTGCTAGATTCGGGGGACAGAACAATCAGCCCCAGCATTTT. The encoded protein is CSARFGGQNNQPQHF.

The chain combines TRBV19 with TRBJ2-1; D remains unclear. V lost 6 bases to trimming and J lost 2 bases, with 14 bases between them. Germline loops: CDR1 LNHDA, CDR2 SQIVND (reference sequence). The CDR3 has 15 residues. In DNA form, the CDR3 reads TGTGCCAGTAGCCCCTTAGGTGGGACCTACAATGAGCAGTTCTTC. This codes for CASSPLGGTYNEQFF.

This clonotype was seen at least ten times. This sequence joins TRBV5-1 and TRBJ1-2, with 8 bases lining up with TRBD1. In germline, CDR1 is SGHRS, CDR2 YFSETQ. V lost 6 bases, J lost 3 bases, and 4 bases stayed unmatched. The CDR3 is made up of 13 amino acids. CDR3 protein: CASNQDRDYGYTF. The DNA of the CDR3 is TGCGCCAGCAACCAGGACAGGGACTATGGCTACACCTTC. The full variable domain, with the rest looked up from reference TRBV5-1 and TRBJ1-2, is KAGVTQTPRYLIKTRGQQVTLSCSPISGHRSVSWYQQTPGQGLQFLFEYFSETQRNKGNFPGRFSGRQFSNSRSEMNVSTLELGDSALYLCASNQDRDYGYTFGSGTRLTVV.

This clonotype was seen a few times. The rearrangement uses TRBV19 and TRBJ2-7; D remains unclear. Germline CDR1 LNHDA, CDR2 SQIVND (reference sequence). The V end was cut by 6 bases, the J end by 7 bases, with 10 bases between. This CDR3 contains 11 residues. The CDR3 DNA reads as TGTGCCAGTAGCCTGGGGAAAGAGCAGTACTTC. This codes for CASSLGKEQYF.

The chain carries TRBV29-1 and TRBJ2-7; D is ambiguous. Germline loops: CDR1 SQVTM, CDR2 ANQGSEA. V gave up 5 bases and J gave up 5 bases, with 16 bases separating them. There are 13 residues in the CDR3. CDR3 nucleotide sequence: TGCAGCGTTTTAACAGACGATCGTAACGAGCAGTACTTC. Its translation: CSVLTDDRNEQYF.

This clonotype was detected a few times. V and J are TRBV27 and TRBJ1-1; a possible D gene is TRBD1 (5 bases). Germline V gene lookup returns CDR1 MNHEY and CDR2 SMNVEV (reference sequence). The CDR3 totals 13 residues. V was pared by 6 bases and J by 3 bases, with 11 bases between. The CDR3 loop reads CASSISRDTEAFF. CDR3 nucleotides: TGTGCCAGCAGCATTTCCAGGGACACTGAAGCTTTCTTT.

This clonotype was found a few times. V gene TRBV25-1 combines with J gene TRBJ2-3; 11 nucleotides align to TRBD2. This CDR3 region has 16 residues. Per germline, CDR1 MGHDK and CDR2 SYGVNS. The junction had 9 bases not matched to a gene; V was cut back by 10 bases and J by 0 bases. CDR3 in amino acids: CATSLGLAASTDTQYF. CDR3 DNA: TGTGCCACCTCTCTGGGACTAGCGGCTAGCACAGATACGCAGTATTTT. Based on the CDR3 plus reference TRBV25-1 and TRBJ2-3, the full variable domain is EADIYQTPRYLVIGTGKKITLECSQTMGHDKMYWYQQDPGMELHLIHYSYGVNSTEKGDLSSESTVSRIRTEHFPLTLESARPSHTSQYLCATSLGLAASTDTQYFGPGTRLTVL.

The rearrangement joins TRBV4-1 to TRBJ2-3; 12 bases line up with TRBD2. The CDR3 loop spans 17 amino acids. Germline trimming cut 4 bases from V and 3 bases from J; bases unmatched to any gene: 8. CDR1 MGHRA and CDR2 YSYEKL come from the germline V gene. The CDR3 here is CASSPQRTSGRTDTQYF. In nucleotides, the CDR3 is TGCGCCAGCAGCCCCCAAAGAACTAGCGGGAGGACAGATACGCAGTATTTT.

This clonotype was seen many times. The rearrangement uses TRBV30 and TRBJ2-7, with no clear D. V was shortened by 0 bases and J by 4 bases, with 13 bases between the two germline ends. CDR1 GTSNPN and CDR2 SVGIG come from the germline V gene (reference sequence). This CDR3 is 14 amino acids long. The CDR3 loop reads CAWSVRLDGYEQYF. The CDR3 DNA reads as TGTGCCTGGAGTGTACGTCTTGACGGTTACGAGCAGTACTTC.

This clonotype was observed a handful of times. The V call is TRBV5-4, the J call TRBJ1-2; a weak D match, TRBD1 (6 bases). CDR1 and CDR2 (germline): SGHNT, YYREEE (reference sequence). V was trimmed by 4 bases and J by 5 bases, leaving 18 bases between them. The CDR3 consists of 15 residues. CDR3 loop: CASSLVSGAGYGYTF. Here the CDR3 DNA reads TGTGCCAGCAGCCTCGTTTCAGGGGCCGGATATGGCTACACCTTC.

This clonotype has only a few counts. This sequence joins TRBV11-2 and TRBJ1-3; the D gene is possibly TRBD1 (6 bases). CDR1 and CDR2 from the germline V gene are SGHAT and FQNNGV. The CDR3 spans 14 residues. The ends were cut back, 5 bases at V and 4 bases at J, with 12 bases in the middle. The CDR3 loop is CASSPQGLGNTIYF. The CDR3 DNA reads TGTGCCAGCAGCCCACAGGGCCTAGGAAACACCATATATTTT.

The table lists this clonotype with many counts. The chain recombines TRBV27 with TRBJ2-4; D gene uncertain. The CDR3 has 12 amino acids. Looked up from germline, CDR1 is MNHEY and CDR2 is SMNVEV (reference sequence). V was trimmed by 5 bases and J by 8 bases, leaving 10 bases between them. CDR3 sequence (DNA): TGTGCCAGCAGTCGCCCCTTCGACATTCAGTACTTC. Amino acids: CASSRPFDIQYF.

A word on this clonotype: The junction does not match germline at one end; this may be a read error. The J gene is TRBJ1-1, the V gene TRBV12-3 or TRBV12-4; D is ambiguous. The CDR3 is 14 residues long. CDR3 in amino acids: CASTFGLLNTEALF. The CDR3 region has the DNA TGTGCCAGCACGTTTGGACTCCTGAACACTGAAGCTCTCTTT.

As DNA, the CDR3 is TGTGCCTGGAGTAGGACAGGCAACTATGGCTACACCTTC. This codes for CAWSRTGNYGYTF. V and J are TRBV30 and TRBJ1-2, with 7 bases that match TRBD1. With 2 bases clipped from V and 2 bases from J, the junction kept 2 bases outside the gene matches. CDR1 and CDR2 from the germline V gene are GTSNPN and SVGIG (reference sequence). The CDR3 covers 13 residues.

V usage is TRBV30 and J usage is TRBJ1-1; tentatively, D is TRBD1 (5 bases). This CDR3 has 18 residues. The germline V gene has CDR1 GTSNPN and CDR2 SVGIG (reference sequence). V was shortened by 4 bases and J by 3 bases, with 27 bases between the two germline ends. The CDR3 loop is CAWTRERRVGGKDTEAFF. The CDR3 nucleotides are TGTGCCTGGACCAGAGAGAGGAGGGTCGGGGGTAAGGACACTGAAGCTTTCTTT.

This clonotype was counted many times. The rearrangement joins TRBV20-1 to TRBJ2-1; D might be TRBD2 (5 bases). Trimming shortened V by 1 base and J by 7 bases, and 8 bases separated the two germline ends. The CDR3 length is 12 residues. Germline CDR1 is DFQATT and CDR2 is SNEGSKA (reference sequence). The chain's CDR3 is CSARVPGNEQFF. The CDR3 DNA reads TGCAGTGCTAGAGTTCCGGGGAATGAGCAGTTCTTC.

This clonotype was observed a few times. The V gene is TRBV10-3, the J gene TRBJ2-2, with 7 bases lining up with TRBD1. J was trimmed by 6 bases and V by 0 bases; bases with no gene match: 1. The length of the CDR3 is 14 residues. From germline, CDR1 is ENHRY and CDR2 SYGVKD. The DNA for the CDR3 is TGTGCCATCAGTGAGTCGACAGGGCCCGGGGAGCTGTTTTTT. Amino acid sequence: CAISESTGPGELFF.